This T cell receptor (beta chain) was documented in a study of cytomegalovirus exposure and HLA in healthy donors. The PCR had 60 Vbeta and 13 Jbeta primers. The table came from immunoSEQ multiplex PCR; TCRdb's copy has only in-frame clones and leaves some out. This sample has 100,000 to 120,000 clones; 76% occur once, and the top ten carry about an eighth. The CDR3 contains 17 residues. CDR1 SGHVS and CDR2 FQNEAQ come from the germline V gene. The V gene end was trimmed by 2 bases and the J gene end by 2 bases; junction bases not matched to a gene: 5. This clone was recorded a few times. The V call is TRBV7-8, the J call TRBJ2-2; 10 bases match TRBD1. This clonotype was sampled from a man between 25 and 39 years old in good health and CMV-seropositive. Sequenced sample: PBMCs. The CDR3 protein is CASSLSRDRGNTGELFF. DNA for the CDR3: TGTGCCAGCAGCTTATCCCGGGACAGGGGCAACACCGGGGAGCTGTTTTTT.